A selection of T cell receptor beta chains follows, all from one sample in a study of Graves' ophthalmopathy and Graves' hyperthyroidism. TCRdb redid the calling of the multiplex PCR reads with MiXCR, one entry per CDR3 protein. The table has around 1.1 million distinct CDR3 sequences, about two fifths seen once; the top ten hold 8.5% to 14%. Specimen: peripheral blood or thyroid tissue (not recorded which). These receptors were obtained from an adult man with Graves' hyperthyroidism. Both conserved end residues are part of each CDR3. A D gene is named only where the DNA matches it firmly. Where a row states a size, it is once, few, many or the class of an expanded clone; other rows omit it.

abundance: .
d_gene: TRBD1
v_gene: TRBV24-1
j_gene: TRBJ1-2
CDR3aa: CATSDAGTGGGDGYTF
CDR3nt: TGTGCCACCAGTGATGCAGGGACAGGCGGGGGGGATGGCTACACCTTC

abundance: many
d_gene: TRBD1
v_gene: TRBV10-3
j_gene: TRBJ2-7
CDR3aa: CAIKPGTGVYEQYF
CDR3nt: TGTGCCATCAAACCCGGGACAGGGGTCTACGAGCAGTACTTC

abundance: many
d_gene: .
v_gene: TRBV29-1
j_gene: TRBJ1-2
CDR3aa: CSAGPGFYGYTF
CDR3nt: TGCAGCGCCGGACCAGGGTTCTATGGCTACACCTTC

abundance: .
d_gene: .
v_gene: TRBV12-3/TRBV12-4
j_gene: TRBJ2-5
CDR3aa: CASSPQPGTLQETQYF
CDR3nt: TGTGCCAGCAGTCCCCAACCCGGGACTCTCCAAGAGACCCAGTACTTC

abundance: .
d_gene: TRBD1
v_gene: TRBV10-2
j_gene: TRBJ1-1
CDR3aa: CASSEHSGTVEAFF
CDR3nt: TGCGCCAGCAGTGAGCACTCAGGGACAGTCGAAGCTTTCTTT

abundance: .
d_gene: .
v_gene: TRBV5-1
j_gene: TRBJ1-6
CDR3aa: CASSRGSVDSPLHF
CDR3nt: TGCGCCAGCAGTCGAGGGTCTGTCGATTCACCCCTCCACTTT

abundance: few
d_gene: .
v_gene: TRBV20-1
j_gene: TRBJ1-4
CDR3aa: CSGQRNNEKLFF
CDR3nt: TGCAGTGGGCAGAGGAATAATGAAAAACTGTTTTTT

abundance: .
d_gene: .
v_gene: TRBV12-3/TRBV12-4
j_gene: TRBJ1-5
CDR3aa: CASKLSEHQPQHF
CDR3nt: TGTGCCAGCAAACTCTCCGAACATCAGCCCCAGCATTTT

abundance: .
d_gene: .
v_gene: TRBV2
j_gene: TRBJ2-6
CDR3aa: CASSELGF
CDR3nt: TGTGCCAGCAGTGAACTGGGTTTC

abundance: .
d_gene: .
v_gene: TRBV30
j_gene: TRBJ2-7
CDR3aa: CARGRGDGEQYF
CDR3nt: TGTGCTAGGGGTAGGGGCGATGGCGAGCAGTACTTC

abundance: .
d_gene: .
v_gene: TRBV19
j_gene: TRBJ1-5
CDR3aa: CASSQRETQHF
CDR3nt: TGTGCCAGTAGCCAACGGGAGACCCAGCATTTT

abundance: many
d_gene: .
v_gene: TRBV7-2
j_gene: TRBJ2-7
CDR3aa: CASSLGTHHRSYEQYF
CDR3nt: TGTGCCAGCAGCTTAGGTACTCACCATCGCTCCTACGAGCAGTACTTC

abundance: few
d_gene: TRBD2
v_gene: TRBV4-3
j_gene: TRBJ2-7
CDR3aa: CASSPSLGGGYEQYF
CDR3nt: TGCGCCAGCAGCCCTAGTCTTGGGGGGGGCTACGAGCAGTACTTC

abundance: many
d_gene: .
v_gene: TRBV19
j_gene: TRBJ1-2
CDR3aa: CASKWGAGNYGYTF
CDR3nt: TGTGCCAGTAAATGGGGGGCAGGGAACTATGGCTACACCTTC

abundance: many
d_gene: TRBD2
v_gene: TRBV10-3
j_gene: TRBJ2-7
CDR3aa: CAISDLAGVVEQYF
CDR3nt: TGTGCCATCAGTGATCTAGCGGGAGTGGTCGAGCAGTACTTC